This T cell receptor (beta chain) was recovered during a study of blood T cell repertoires in COVID-19. Germline loops: CDR1 SGHTA, CDR2 FQGNSA. CDR3 size: 17 residues. The ends lost 5 bases at V and 6 bases at J; junction bases unmatched: 18. As originally analysed: Reference gene primer amplification gave nucleated cell count estimates. Only in-frame clones appear in the TCRdb table, and some are missing; sequencing was by immunoSEQ multiplex PCR. V and J calls and clone size are copied from that table; D and trimming were computed from the DNA. The repertoire holds about 250,000 clones, with about 82% as singletons. The study assigned cohorts using participant-reported clinical history.

Sequencing was performed on PBMCs or T cells enriched from blood (not recorded which). This clonotype originated in a woman in her fifties or sixties with acute COVID-19. The rearrangement links TRBV7-2 to TRBJ2-7; 8 bases line up with TRBD1. The CDR3 bases are TGTGCCAGCAGCCCCAGGGGTGGTCAGGGGGCTCGAGTCGAGCAGTACTTC. Residues: CASSPRGGQGARVEQYF.